This T cell receptor beta chain comes out of a study of shared clonotypes between healthy human individuals. Findings of the study overall: When naive CD4 clonotypes were compared across a few donors, 4% to 6.5% were shared. Sequencing of the sorted subsets was shown by rarefaction to be incomplete despite large depth. Richness estimates generally favored naive over memory subsets.

An assay was performed, and its level was deep. Method: immunoSEQ multiplex PCR; TCRdb's copy keeps in-frame clones and lacks some. The sample has roughly 2 million clones, under 97% seen once. This clone appeared once. The antigen remains unidentified. Germline V lookup: CDR1 GTSNPN, CDR2 SVGIG (reference sequence). The CDR3 spans 11 residues. V lost 8 bases and J 5 bases, leaving 12 bases between the germline ends. The chain uses TRBV30 and TRBJ2-5, with D perhaps TRBD2 (6 bases). The sequence was collected from a man aged 18 to 35 in good health. The material sequenced was naive CD4+ T cells sorted from blood. Regarding subset: CD45RA+ positively selected. CDR3 bases: TGTGCCGGCGGGACTCTCGAGACCCAGTACTTC. Translating it yields CAGGTLETQYF.